This T cell receptor beta chain was obtained from a study of cytomegalovirus exposure and HLA in healthy donors. Study-level background: Among the roughly 400 genotyped donors, 65% to 85% were placed in the Caucasian-associated ancestry cluster.

The germline V gene has CDR1 SGHDN and CDR2 FVKESK. This CDR3 has 16 residues. The ends were cut back, 0 bases at V and 4 bases at J, with 15 bases in the middle. The PCR had 60 Vbeta and 13 Jbeta primers. Sequenced by immunoSEQ multiplex PCR; TCRdb stores in-frame clones only, minus some. The sample has more than 250,000 clones; 80% to 90% are singletons. This clonotype was obtained from a woman younger than 35 in good health and CMV-seronegative. Material for sequencing was PBMCs. The chain links TRBV14 to TRBJ1-1, with D uncertain. Here the CDR3 DNA reads TGTGCCAGCAGCCAAGAGGTGAGGGCTTGGGCCACTGAAGCTTTCTTT. Encoded protein: CASSQEVRAWATEAFF.